These 26 T cell receptor beta chains came from one sample sequenced in a study of tumor-infiltrating lymphocytes in oesophageal squamous cell carcinoma. TCRdb re-called the PCR reads through MiXCR, storing one row per CDR3 protein. The sample includes around 19,000 distinct CDR3 sequences, 42% seen only once; the top ten take 15% to 20%. The sequencing sample was made of normal esophageal tissue next to the tumor. The receptors were gathered from a female donor with esophageal squamous cell carcinoma.

By frequency in the sample, this clonotype is medium-sized (0.01 to 0.1%). The chain combines TRBV7-9 with TRBJ2-3, with 7 bases aligning to TRBD1. V was clipped by 4 bases and J by 1 base; unmatched bases: 2. The germline V gene has CDR1 SEHNR and CDR2 FQNEAQ (reference sequence). This CDR3 has 14 residues. The CDR3 spells CASSYTGGTDTQYF. DNA of the CDR3: TGTGCCAGCAGCTATACAGGGGGCACAGATACGCAGTATTTT. Looking up the rest from reference TRBV7-9 and TRBJ2-3 gives the full variable domain: DTGVSQNPRHKITKRGQNVTFRCDPISEHNRLYWYRQTLGQGPEFLTYFQNEAQLEKSRLLSDRFSAERPKGSFSTLEIQRTEQGDSAMYLCASSYTGGTDTQYFGPGTRLTVL.

A few counts support this clonotype. A read error may produce the germline difference seen at one junction end. The chain joins TRBV2 to TRBJ2-5; a weak D match, TRBD2 (5 bases). The length of the CDR3 is 15 residues. Germline CDR1 reads SNHLY; CDR2 reads FYNNEI. The CDR3 protein is CASSYSGLSNSPLHF. The CDR3 DNA reads as TGTGCCAGCAGCTACAGTGGACTTTCAAATTCACCCCTCCACTTC.

This clonotype was recorded many times. The chain couples TRBV6-1 to TRBJ2-7; D unresolved. V lost 5 bases and J lost 6, with 11 bases in between. Germline CDR1 reads MNHNS; CDR2 reads SASEGT. The CDR3 runs to 12 residues. The CDR3 here is CASSFSGREQYF. CDR3 bases: TGTGCCAGCAGTTTTTCAGGCCGCGAGCAGTACTTC.

The genes are TRBV6-5 and TRBJ2-6; TRBD1 might be the D (6 bases). V was cut by 8 bases and J by 0 bases, with 11 bases left in between. There are 15 residues in the CDR3. The germline CDR1 and CDR2 sequences are MNHEY and SVGAGI. CDR3: CASYLQGSGANVLTF. As DNA, the CDR3 is TGTGCCAGCTATTTACAGGGCTCTGGGGCCAACGTCCTGACTTTC.

CDR3 residues: CASSLTGVYNEQYF. The CDR3 DNA follows: TGTGCCAGCAGCTTAACGGGAGTATACAATGAGCAGTACTTC. The chain employs TRBV7-3 and TRBJ2-7, with D perhaps TRBD2 (5 bases). Trimming left V 0 bases short and J 7 bases short, with 13 bases between. CDR1 is SGHTA, CDR2 FQGTGA, per germline. There are 14 residues in the CDR3. Full variable domain (remainder filled in from reference TRBV7-3 and TRBJ2-7): GAGVSQTPSNKVTEKGKYVELRCDPISGHTALYWYRQSLGQGPEFLIYFQGTGAADDSGLPNDRFFAVRPEGSVSTLKIQRTERGDSAVYLCASSLTGVYNEQYFGPGTRLTVT.

V gene TRBV7-6 combines with J gene TRBJ1-6; TRBD1 agrees at 10 bases. This CDR3 is 15 amino acids long. The V segment lost 3 bases and the J segment 5 bases; nucleotides outside the gene matches: 1. Germline assignment: CDR1 SGHVS and CDR2 FNYEAQ. The CDR3 is CASSLGTGDNSPLHF. Written as DNA, the CDR3 is TGTGCCAGCAGCTTGGGGACAGGGGATAATTCACCCCTCCACTTT.

This clonotype was seen a few times. The rearrangement links TRBV7-6 to TRBJ2-2, with D possibly matching TRBD2 (5 bases). V lost 4 bases, J lost 6 bases, and 15 bases lay in between. This CDR3 region has 15 residues. Per germline, CDR1 SGHVS and CDR2 FNYEAQ. The CDR3 DNA sequence: TGTGCCAGCAGCTGGACTTTGGGGTCCGCCGGGGAGCTGTTTTTT. Encoded protein: CASSWTLGSAGELFF.

This clonotype has just a few counts. This chain joins TRBV28 and TRBJ2-5; TRBD2 might be the D (6 bases). The J call is doubtful: the DNA matches TRBJ2-7 better. CDR1 MDHEN and CDR2 SYDVKM come from the germline V gene. This CDR3 spans 16 amino acids. This CDR3 reads CASTSSGTPNSYEQYF. In DNA, the CDR3 is TGTGCCAGCACGTCCTCCGGGACTCCTAACTCCTACGAGCAGTACTTC.

This chain connects TRBV5-1 to TRBJ2-7, with 13 positions matching TRBD2. The V segment lost 0 bases and the J segment 3 bases; nucleotides outside the gene matches: 9. Germline V lookup: CDR1 SGHRS, CDR2 YFSETQ. This CDR3 has 18 residues. The CDR3 sequence is CASSLDSGTSGEDYEQYF. CDR3 DNA sequence: TGCGCCAGCAGCTTGGACTCCGGGACTAGCGGGGAAGACTACGAGCAGTACTTC.

This clonotype was seen repeatedly, ten times or more. This chain joins TRBV2 and TRBJ1-6, with D hard to call. With 7 bases removed from V and 10 bases from J, the gap between germline ends came to 20 bases. Germline-derived CDR1 and CDR2 are SNHLY and FYNNEI. CDR3 length: 15 amino acids. CDR3 bases: TGTGCCAGCACCTCGGAGAAGGTTCCTGGGTCACCCCTCCACTTT. Encoded protein: CASTSEKVPGSPLHF.

The CDR3 region has the DNA TGTGCCAGCAGCCTAAAGGGAGCGGGGGTACAAGAGACCCAGTACTTC. Residues: CASSLKGAGVQETQYF. The rearrangement joins TRBV5-6 to TRBJ2-5, with TRBD2 matching 8 bases. Germline lookup yields CDR1 SGHDT and CDR2 YYEEEE. The CDR3 has 16 residues. The V segment lost 4 bases and the J segment 2 bases; nucleotides outside the gene matches: 10. The variable domain in full, completed from reference TRBV5-6 and TRBJ2-5, reads DAGVTQSPTHLIKTRGQQVTLRCSPKSGHDTVSWYQQALGQGPQFIFQYYEEEERQRGNFPDRFSGHQFPNYSSELNVNALLLGDSALYLCASSLKGAGVQETQYFGPGTRLLVL.

CDR3 nucleotide sequence: TGTGCCAGCAGCCGAGCACCCGGAGGGTACGAGCAGTACTTC. It yields the protein CASSRAPGGYEQYF. The V and J genes are TRBV7-2 and TRBJ2-3, with D possibly matching TRBD2 (6 bases). The end of the DNA fits TRBJ2-7 better, so the J call may be wrong. The CDR3 is 14 amino acids. Germline V gives CDR1 SGHTA, CDR2 FQGNSA.

The J gene is TRBJ2-5, the V gene TRBV6-5; D not resolved. V lost 4 bases, J lost 4 bases, and 1 base lay in between. The CDR3 runs to 10 residues. From germline, CDR1 is MNHEY and CDR2 SVGAGI. CDR3 bases: TGTGCCAGCAGTTCAGAGACCCAGTACTTC. This translates into CASSSETQYF.

This clonotype was picked up many times. Given a much more abundant clone one base away, this may be a read error. The chain joins TRBV12-3 or TRBV12-4 to TRBJ2-7, with 7 bases that match TRBD2. This CDR3 has 13 amino acids. The V gene end was trimmed by 8 bases and the J gene end by 7 bases; junction bases not matched to a gene: 11. CDR3 sequence: CASRGGSYNEQYF. CDR3 in DNA: TGTGCCAGCCGGGGAGGGTCCTACAATGAGCAGTACTTC.

This clonotype appeared a single time. The CDR3 end shows no conserved phenylalanine or tryptophan, and so a read error is likely. It is unclear where the CDR3 begins or ends on the DNA, so no DNA is shown, and the CDR3 is as TCRdb lists it. V is TRBV5-6 and J is TRBJ2-7; no DNA check was done on the table's D call, TRBD1. Germline CDR1 SGHDT, CDR2 YYEEEE. The CDR3 spans 17 amino acids, including both terminal residues. The CDR3 reads CASSLWDRTYNEQFFGS.

This clonotype was counted a single time. This is likely a read error, given that the CDR3 carries no conserved phenylalanine or tryptophan at its end. The DNA is omitted, as the CDR3 cannot be located on it reliably, and the CDR3 follows TCRdb's listing. This chain joins TRBV28 and TRBJ2-7. The germline gives CDR1 MDHEN, CDR2 SYDVKM. The CDR3 is 16 residues long, ends included. Here the CDR3 reads CASSFGPGNYGYTFGS.

In its sample, this clonotype ranks as medium-sized. The V call is TRBV6-1, the J call TRBJ2-5; D is undetermined. The germline CDR1 and CDR2 sequences are MNHNS and SASEGT. The CDR3 length is 13 residues. V was pared by 4 bases and J by 3 bases, with 9 bases between. The CDR3 reads CASSAQRKETQYF. The CDR3 DNA sequence: TGTGCCAGCAGTGCCCAGCGAAAAGAGACCCAGTACTTC.

The chain's CDR3 is CASSLVGVNNEQFF. Here the CDR3 DNA reads TGTGCCAGCAGCTTAGTTGGGGTTAACAATGAGCAGTTCTTC. The V and J genes are TRBV11-2 and TRBJ2-1; no firm D call. Deletions cut 1 base from V and 5 bases from J, with 9 bases between. Germline V lookup: CDR1 SGHAT, CDR2 FQNNGV. CDR3 length: 14 residues. Together with reference TRBV11-2 and TRBJ2-1, the CDR3 gives the full variable domain: EAGVAQSPRYKIIEKRQSVAFWCNPISGHATLYWYQQILGQGPKLLIQFQNNGVVDDSQLPKDRFSAERLKGVDSTLKIQPAKLEDSAVYLCASSLVGVNNEQFFGPGTRLTVL.

This chain links TRBV7-3 with TRBJ2-3; perhaps TRBD2 as D (6 bases). The J call is doubtful: the DNA matches TRBJ2-7 better. Germline V CDR1 and CDR2: SGHTA, FQGTGA. CDR3 length: 13 residues. CDR3 coding DNA: TGTGCCAGCAGCTGGGACTCCAACAATGAGCAGTACTTC. Translation: CASSWDSNNEQYF.

The chain is built from TRBV10-2 and TRBJ2-4; D is undetermined. The DNA end favors TRBJ2-7, so the J call may be wrong. Germline V gene data show CDR1 as WSHSY and CDR2 as SAAADI. The CDR3 extends over 15 amino acids. CDR3 DNA: TGCGCCAGCAGTAGTTGGCAGATGGGCCGATACGAGCAGTACTTC. Translation: CASSSWQMGRYEQYF.

This clonotype was picked up one time. The V call is TRBV28, the J call TRBJ2-6, with TRBD1 matching 8 bases. The J call may be mistaken, given a closer DNA end match to TRBJ2-7. Germline CDR1 and CDR2: MDHEN and SYDVKM. There are 17 residues in the CDR3. In DNA, the CDR3 is TGTGCCAGCAGTTCCACCGCCGGGACAGGACCCCCTAACGAGCAGTACTTC. It yields the protein CASSSTAGTGPPNEQYF.

This chain joins TRBV19 and TRBJ2-3; 8 nucleotides match TRBD1. The CDR3 runs 16 residues. CDR1 is LNHDA, CDR2 SQIVND, per germline (reference sequence). With V trimmed by 3 bases and J by 5 bases, 10 bases remained unmatched. CDR3 amino acids: CASSIFLRGLEDTQYF. The CDR3 DNA follows: TGTGCCAGTAGTATCTTTCTCAGGGGGCTTGAAGATACGCAGTATTTT.

This clonotype was counted between two and nine times. The chain links TRBV7-2 to TRBJ2-1; D not resolved. The J call may be mistaken, given a closer DNA end match to TRBJ2-7. The CDR3 length is 12 residues. Germline loops: CDR1 SGHTA, CDR2 FQGNSA. CDR3 DNA sequence: TGTGCCAGCAGCCCTTCGAGGAACGAGCAGTACTTC. This encodes CASSPSRNEQYF.

Regarding this clonotype: An end of the junction does not agree with germline; a read error may underlie this. The genes are TRBV6-6 and TRBJ1-6; 11 bases agree with TRBD1. This CDR3 has 14 amino acids. Germline V gene lookup returns CDR1 MNHNY and CDR2 SVGAGI (reference sequence). CDR3 region: CASGQGAGGLEQYF. CDR3 nucleotide sequence: TGTGCCAGTGGACAGGGGGCCGGGGGGCTTGAGCAGTACTTT.

The V gene is TRBV5-4, the J gene TRBJ2-1, with 7 bases matching TRBD1. With the DNA end fitting TRBJ2-7 better, the J assignment may be wrong. The CDR3 consists of 13 residues. Per germline, CDR1 SGHNT and CDR2 YYREEE (reference sequence). The CDR3 DNA reads as TGTGCCAGCAGCCCCGCGACAGGGTTCGAGCAGTACTTC. It is translated as CASSPATGFEQYF.

In this sample, this clonotype turned up many times. It may be a read error: a sequence one base away is much more abundant. The chain uses TRBV24-1 and TRBJ2-7; TRBD1 agrees at 7 bases. This CDR3 is built from 17 residues. The V and J ends lost 4 bases and 7 bases, in that order; junction bases with no gene match: 18. Germline V gene lookup returns CDR1 KGHDR and CDR2 SFDVKD. This chain's CDR3 is CATSDHRTGWVYNEQYF. In DNA form, the CDR3 reads TGTGCCACCAGTGACCATCGGACAGGTTGGGTTTACAATGAGCAGTACTTC.